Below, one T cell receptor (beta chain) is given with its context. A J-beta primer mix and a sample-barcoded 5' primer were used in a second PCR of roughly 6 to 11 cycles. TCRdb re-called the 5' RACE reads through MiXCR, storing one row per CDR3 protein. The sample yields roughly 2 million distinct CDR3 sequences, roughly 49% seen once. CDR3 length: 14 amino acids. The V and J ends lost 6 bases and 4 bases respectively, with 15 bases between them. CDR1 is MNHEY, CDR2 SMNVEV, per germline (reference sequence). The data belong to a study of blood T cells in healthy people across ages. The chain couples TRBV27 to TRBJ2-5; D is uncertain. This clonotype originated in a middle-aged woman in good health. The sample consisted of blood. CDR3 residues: CASSLLDPGETQYF. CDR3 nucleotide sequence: TGTGCCAGCAGCCTCCTGGACCCAGGAGAGACCCAGTACTTC.